The 5 T cell receptor beta chains listed next were all sequenced from one sample in a study of control samples from healthy donors and cancer patients. Profiled with immunoSEQ multiplex PCR; TCRdb holds only in-frame clones, not every one. The table lists 150,000 to 200,000 clones, about nine tenths of them singletons, with about 1.6% in the top ten. What was sequenced was blood. The receptors were sampled from a woman aged 25-40 years in good health.

V is TRBV6-5 and J is TRBJ2-7; D unresolved. The V gene's germline CDR1 is MNHEY and CDR2 SVGAGI. The CDR3 sequence is 13 residues long. The V end was cut by 2 bases, the J end by 4 bases, with 9 bases between. In DNA, the CDR3 is TGTGCCAGCAGTTACAGGGTAGGGTACGAGCAGTACTTC. It codes for CASSYRVGYEQYF.

The CDR3 protein is CSVAGVPSTDTQYF. The CDR3, as DNA: TGCAGCGTTGCAGGGGTGCCCTCCACAGATACGCAGTATTTT. The genes are TRBV29-1 and TRBJ2-3, with a tentative D call TRBD1 (6 bases). CDR3 length equals 14 residues. Germline CDR1 is SQVTM and CDR2 is ANQGSEA. V gave up 4 bases and J gave up 2 bases, with 13 bases separating them.

The table lists this clone with a count of one. The genes are TRBV27 and TRBJ2-7, with 7 bases aligning to TRBD2. This CDR3 comprises 15 residues. V lost 6 bases and J lost 2; bases outside the gene matches: 10. Germline V gives CDR1 MNHEY, CDR2 SMNVEV (reference sequence). The CDR3 region has the DNA TGTGCCAGCAGAGGAGTAGGCGGGGGACCCTACGAGCAGTACTTC. Protein product: CASRGVGGGPYEQYF.

This chain connects TRBV7-3 to TRBJ2-3, with D hard to call. This CDR3 is built from 15 residues. Germline lookup yields CDR1 SGHTA and CDR2 FQGTGA. V lost 2 bases to trimming and J lost 0 bases, with 9 bases between them. The CDR3 region has the DNA TGTGCCAGCAGCTTAGGCCCGACTAGCACAGATACGCAGTATTTT. Its translation is CASSLGPTSTDTQYF.

This rearrangement joins TRBV7-7 to TRBJ2-2; D may match TRBD1 or TRBD2 (5 bases each). The V gene lost 5 bases and the J gene lost 3 bases, with 10 bases spanning the gap. There are 14 residues in the CDR3. Germline V gives CDR1 SSHAT, CDR2 FNYEAQ (reference sequence). The CDR3 sequence is CASSRDGHTGELFF. The CDR3 nucleotides are TGTGCCAGCAGCCGGGACGGGCACACCGGGGAGCTGTTTTTT. The entire variable domain, with the rest obtained from reference TRBV7-7 and TRBJ2-2, is as follows: GAGVSQSPRYKVTKRGQDVTLRCDPISSHATLYWYQQALGQGPEFLTYFNYEAQPDKSGLPSDRFSAERPEGSISTLTIQRTEQRDSAMYRCASSRDGHTGELFFGEGSRLTVL.